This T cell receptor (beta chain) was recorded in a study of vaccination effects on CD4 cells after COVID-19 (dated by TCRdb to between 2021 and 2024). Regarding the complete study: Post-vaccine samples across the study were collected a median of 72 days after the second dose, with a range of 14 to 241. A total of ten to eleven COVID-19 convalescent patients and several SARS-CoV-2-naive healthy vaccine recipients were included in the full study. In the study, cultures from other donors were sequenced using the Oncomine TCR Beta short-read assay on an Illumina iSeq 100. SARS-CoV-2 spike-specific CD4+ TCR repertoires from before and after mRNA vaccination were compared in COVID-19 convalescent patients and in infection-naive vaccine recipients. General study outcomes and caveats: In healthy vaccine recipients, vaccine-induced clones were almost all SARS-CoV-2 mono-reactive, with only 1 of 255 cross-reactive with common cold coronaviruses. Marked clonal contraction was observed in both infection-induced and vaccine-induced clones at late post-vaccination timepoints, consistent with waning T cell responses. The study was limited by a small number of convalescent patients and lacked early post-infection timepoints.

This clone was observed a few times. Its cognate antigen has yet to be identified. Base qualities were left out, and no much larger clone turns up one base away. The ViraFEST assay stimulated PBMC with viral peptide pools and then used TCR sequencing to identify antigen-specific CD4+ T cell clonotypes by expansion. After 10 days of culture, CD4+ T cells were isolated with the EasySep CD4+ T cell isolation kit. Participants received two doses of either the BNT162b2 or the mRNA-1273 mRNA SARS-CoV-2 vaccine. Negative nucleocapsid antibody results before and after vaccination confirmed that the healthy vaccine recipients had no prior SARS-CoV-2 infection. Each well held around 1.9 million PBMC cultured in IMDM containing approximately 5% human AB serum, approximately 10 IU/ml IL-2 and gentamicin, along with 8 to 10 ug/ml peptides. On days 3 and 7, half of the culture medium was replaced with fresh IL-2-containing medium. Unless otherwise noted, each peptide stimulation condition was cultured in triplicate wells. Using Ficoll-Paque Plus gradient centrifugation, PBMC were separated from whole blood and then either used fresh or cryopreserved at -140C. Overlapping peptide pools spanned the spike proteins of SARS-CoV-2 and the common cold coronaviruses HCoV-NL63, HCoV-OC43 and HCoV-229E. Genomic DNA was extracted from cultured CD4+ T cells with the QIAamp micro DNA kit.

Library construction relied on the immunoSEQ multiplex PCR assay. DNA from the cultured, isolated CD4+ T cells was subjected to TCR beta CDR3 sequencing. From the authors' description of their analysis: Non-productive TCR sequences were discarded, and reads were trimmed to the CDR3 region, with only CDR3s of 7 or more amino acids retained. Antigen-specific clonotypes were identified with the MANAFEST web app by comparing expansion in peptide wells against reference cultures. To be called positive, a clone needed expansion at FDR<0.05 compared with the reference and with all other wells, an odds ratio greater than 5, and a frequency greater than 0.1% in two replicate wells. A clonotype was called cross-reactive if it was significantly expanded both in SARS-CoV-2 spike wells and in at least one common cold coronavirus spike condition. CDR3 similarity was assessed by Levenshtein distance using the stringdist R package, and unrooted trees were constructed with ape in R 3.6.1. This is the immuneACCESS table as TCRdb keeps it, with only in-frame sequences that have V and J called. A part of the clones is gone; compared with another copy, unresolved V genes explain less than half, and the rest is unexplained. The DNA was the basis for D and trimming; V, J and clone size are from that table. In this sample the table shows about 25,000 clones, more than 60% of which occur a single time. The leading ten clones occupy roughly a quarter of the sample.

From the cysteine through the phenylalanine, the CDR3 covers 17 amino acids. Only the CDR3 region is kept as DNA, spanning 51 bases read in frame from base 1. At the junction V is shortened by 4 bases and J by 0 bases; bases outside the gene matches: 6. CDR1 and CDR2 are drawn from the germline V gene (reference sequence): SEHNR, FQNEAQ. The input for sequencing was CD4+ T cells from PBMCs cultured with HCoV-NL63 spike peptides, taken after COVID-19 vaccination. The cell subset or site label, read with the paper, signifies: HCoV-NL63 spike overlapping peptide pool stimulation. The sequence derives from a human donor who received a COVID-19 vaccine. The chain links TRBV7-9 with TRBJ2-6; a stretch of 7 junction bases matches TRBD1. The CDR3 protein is CASSYSRGNSGANVLTF. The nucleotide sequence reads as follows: TGTGCCAGCAGCTACAGCAGGGGGAACTCTGGGGCCAACGTCCTGACTTTC.